The sequence of this T cell receptor beta chain was determined in a study of OX40 agonist ivuxolimab in advanced cancers. At the level of the whole study: Ivuxolimab, which targeted the costimulatory receptor OX40 (CD134), was an agonistic, fully human IgG2 monoclonal antibody. Prior anti-PD-1, anti-PD-L1 or anti-CTLA-4 therapy was permitted, and checkpoint inhibitors had been received by less than 45% of dose-escalation patients. The dose-escalation cohort was about 86% male with a mean age of roughly 60 years, ranging from roughly 23 to 90. The paper reports the monotherapy dose-escalation portion (N of about 47 patients) of the phase I ivuxolimab trial. Peripheral TCRbeta sequencing aimed to test whether ivuxolimab altered TCR sequence diversity and caused clonal T-cell expansion. Of the approximately 50 patients in dose escalation, about 20 had hepatocellular carcinoma, some 15 had melanoma, 9 had renal cell carcinoma and 9 had head and neck cancer. Intravenous ivuxolimab was administered to patients every 2 weeks at six dose levels: 0.01, 0.1, 0.3, 1.5, 3 and 10 mg/kg. Three dose-escalation patients achieved partial responses, one with hepatocellular carcinoma and two with cutaneous melanoma.

For sequencing of the TCRbeta CDR3 region, genomic DNA was extracted from the sorted cells. The immunoSEQ Assay was used for sequencing of TCRbeta CDR3 regions. Imported from immuneACCESS, the table was reduced by TCRdb to in-frame sequences with V and J called. These copies leave out some clones; in studies compared against another copy, an unresolved V gene accounts for under half, and the cause of the remainder is not known. The sample table shows around 80,000 clones, and 70% to 90% are seen once. Of the sample, 0.8% to 1% falls within the top ten clones. The trial excluded patients who had a history of autoimmune disease or who were on systemic immunosuppression. Peripheral blood for TCR sequencing was drawn from every dose cohort at baseline, at cycle 4 day 1 and at cycle 7 day 1. Samples came from an open-label, multicenter, first-in-human phase I dose-escalation trial of ivuxolimab. The trial enrolled adults with locally advanced or metastatic head and neck squamous cell, hepatocellular, melanoma or renal cell carcinoma. Before TCR sequencing, CD4+ T cells and CD8+ T cells were sorted from peripheral blood as separate populations.

Comment on this clone: Its antigen is still unknown. No much larger clonotype is one base removed from it; base qualities were not supplied.

Trimming takes 6 bases off V and 2 bases off J; junction bases not matched to a gene: 6. The germline V gene encodes CDR1 MRHNA and CDR2 SNTAGT. Counted from cysteine to phenylalanine, this CDR3 has 15 amino acids. Only the CDR3 DNA stays, 45 bases, in frame from base 1. What the authors observed across the whole study: After ivuxolimab, expanded clones were on average more numerous among CD8+ T cells than among CD4+ T cells. Partial responders in the 0.1-3.0 mg/kg groups had among the lowest normalized peripheral clonal expansion, especially among CD8+ T cells. Which antigens the clonally expanded peripheral T cells were specific for was not determined. At doses from 0.1 to 3.0 mg/kg, clonal expansion was seen in both CD4+ and CD8+ blood T cells between baseline and week 6. Low levels of normalized T-cell clonal expansion were also seen in some patients who did not respond.

The chain employs TRBV6-4 and TRBJ2-5; a stretch of 10 junction bases matches TRBD2. The sequenced sample was CD4+ or CD8+ T cells sorted from blood, obtained in a trial of the OX40 agonist ivuxolimab. The origin of this receptor is an adult with an advanced solid tumor such as melanoma, head and neck, liver or kidney cancer. The CDR3 loop reads CASSPGLAFQETQYF. The DNA reads TGTGCCAGCAGCCCGGGACTAGCGTTTCAAGAGACCCAGTACTTC.